Below, one TCR beta chain is given with its context. Its target is not known. TCRdb's copy holds only in-frame clones and misses some; the assay was immunoSEQ multiplex PCR. Of approximately 100,000 clones listed, 70% to 90% are singletons. Germline assignment: CDR1 MDHEN and CDR2 SYDVKM. CDR3 size: 16 residues. With 4 bases removed from V and 0 bases from J, the gap between germline ends came to 14 bases. Pooling of second doses given at about 4 or about 12 weeks was done. The data were taken from a study of T cell responses to AZD1222 COVID-19 vaccine. Notes on the study in general: White British donors predominated, females outnumbered males, and clonal diversity was possibly underestimated. Spike regions recognized by vaccine-associated CD4 TCRs spanned the protein, led by 160-218 and 743-854. Only a handful of individuals given AZD1222 were seropositive at baseline.

This TCR was sampled from an adult who received the AZD1222 COVID-19 vaccine. The sample in question was peripheral blood, obtained 28 days after the second AZD1222 dose. J is TRBJ2-3 and V is TRBV28; D gene unclear. In DNA, the CDR3 is TGTGCCAGCAGTTCCAACGCCGGATCTAGCACAGATACGCAGTATTTT. This gives the protein CASSSNAGSSTDTQYF.